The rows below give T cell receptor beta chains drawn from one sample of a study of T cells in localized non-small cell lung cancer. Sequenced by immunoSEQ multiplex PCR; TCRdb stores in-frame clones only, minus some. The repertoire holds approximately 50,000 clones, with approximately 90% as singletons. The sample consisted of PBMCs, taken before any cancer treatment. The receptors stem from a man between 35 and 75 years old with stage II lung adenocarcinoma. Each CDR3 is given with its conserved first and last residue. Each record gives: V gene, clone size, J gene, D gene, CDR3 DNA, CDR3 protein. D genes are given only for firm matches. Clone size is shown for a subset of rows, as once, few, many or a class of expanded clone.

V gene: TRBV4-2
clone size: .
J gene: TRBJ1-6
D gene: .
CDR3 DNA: TGTGCCAGCAGCCAAGAGAGGAATTCACCCCTCCACTTT
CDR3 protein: CASSQERNSPLHF

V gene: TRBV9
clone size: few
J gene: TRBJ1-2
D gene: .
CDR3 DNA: TGTGCCAGCAGCTTCAAGGGTTCAGGTGGCTACACCTTC
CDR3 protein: CASSFKGSGGYTF

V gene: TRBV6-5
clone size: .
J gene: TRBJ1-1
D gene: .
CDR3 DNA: TGTGCCAGCAGTTCCCAACGGGGGAACACTGAAGCTTTCTTT
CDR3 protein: CASSSQRGNTEAFF

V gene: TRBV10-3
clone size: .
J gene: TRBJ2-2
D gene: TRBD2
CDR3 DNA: TGTGCCATCGCTAGCGGGACCGGGGAGCTGTTTTTT
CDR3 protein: CAIASGTGELFF

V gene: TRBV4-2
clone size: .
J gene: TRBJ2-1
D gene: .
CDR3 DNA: TGTGCCAGCAGCCAAGATAGTACGGGGGGCACACACAATGAGCAGTTCTTC
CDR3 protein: CASSQDSTGGTHNEQFF

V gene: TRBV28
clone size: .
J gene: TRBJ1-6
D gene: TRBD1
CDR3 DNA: TGTGCCAGCAGTCTTGACAGGGAGGTAGACCCTTTTAATTCACCCCTCCACTTT
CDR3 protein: CASSLDREVDPFNSPLHF

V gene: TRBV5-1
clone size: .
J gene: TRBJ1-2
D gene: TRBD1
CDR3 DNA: TGCGCCAGCAGCCTAGGGACAGGGGGCGCGGATGGCTACACCTTC
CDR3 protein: CASSLGTGGADGYTF

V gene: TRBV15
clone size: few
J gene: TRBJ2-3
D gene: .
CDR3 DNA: TGTGCCACCAGCAGAGGAGTAGGGAAGCAGTATTTT
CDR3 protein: CATSRGVGKQYF

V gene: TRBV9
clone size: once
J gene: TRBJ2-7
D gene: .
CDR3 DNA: TGTGCCAGCAGCGTACAGGCTACTTCCTACGAGCAGTACTTC
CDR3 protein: CASSVQATSYEQYF

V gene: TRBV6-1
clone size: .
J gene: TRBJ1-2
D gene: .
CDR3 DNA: TGTGCCGGCGACAGTTTTAACTATGGCTACACCTTC
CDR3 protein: CAGDSFNYGYTF

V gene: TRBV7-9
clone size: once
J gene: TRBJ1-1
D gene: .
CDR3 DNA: TGTGCCAGCACCATGGGAATCGGGCCGCGGAACACTGAAGCTTTCTTT
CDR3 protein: CASTMGIGPRNTEAFF

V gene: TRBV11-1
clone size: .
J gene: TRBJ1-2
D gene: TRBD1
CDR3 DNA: TGTGCCAGCAGTCGACGACAGGGGGCCCTGTCCGCTGGCTACACCTTC
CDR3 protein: CASSRRQGALSAGYTF

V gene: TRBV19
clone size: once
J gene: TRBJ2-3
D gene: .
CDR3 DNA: TGTGCCAGTAGTATAGATCGAGGGAGCACAGATACGCAGTATTTT
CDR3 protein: CASSIDRGSTDTQYF

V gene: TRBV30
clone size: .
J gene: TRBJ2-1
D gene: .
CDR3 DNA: TGTGCCTGGAGTGGTAAGGGCGGGGTTGGGGGCGAGCAGTTCTTC
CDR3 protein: CAWSGKGGVGGEQFF

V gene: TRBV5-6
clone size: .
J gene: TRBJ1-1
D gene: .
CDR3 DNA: TGTGCCAGCAGCTTGGACACTGAAGCTTTCTTT
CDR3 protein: CASSLDTEAFF

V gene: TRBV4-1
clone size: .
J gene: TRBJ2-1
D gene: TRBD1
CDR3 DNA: TGCGCCAGCAGCCAAGATCCGGGGACAGGGAATAATGAGCAGTTCTTC
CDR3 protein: CASSQDPGTGNNEQFF

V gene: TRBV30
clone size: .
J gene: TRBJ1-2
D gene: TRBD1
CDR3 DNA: TGTGCCTGGAGCGACAGGGGACTCCTCTATGGCTACACCTTC
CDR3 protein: CAWSDRGLLYGYTF

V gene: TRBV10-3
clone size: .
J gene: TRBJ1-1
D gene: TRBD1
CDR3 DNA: TGTGCCATCAGTTCGACAGGGGATCTGCCTGAAGCTTTCTTT
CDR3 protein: CAISSTGDLPEAFF

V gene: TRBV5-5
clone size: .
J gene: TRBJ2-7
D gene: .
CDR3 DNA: TGTGCCAGCAGCTTGGTGCAGGGCTACGAGCAGTACTTC
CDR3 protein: CASSLVQGYEQYF

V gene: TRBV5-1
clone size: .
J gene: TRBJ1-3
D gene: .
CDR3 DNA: TGCGCCAGCAGCTTGGGCCCAGACGCTGGAAACACCATATATTTT
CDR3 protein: CASSLGPDAGNTIYF

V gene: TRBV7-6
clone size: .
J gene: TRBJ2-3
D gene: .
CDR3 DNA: TGTGCCAGCAGCTTAAACGAGAGAGATACGCAGTATTTT
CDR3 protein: CASSLNERDTQYF

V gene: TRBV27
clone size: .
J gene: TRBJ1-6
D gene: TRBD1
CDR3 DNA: TGTGCCAGCAGTTTATCTTGGGACAGCTATAATTCACCCCTCCACTTT
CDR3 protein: CASSLSWDSYNSPLHF

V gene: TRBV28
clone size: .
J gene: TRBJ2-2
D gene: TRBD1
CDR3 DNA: TGTGCCAGCAGTACGCCAGGACAGGGGAAAGGCGGGGAGCTGTTTTTT
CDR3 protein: CASSTPGQGKGGELFF

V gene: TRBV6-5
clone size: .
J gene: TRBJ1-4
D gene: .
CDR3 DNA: TGTGCCAGCAGTCCGGGAGGCGGGGTCGACGAAAAACTGTTTTTT
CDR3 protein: CASSPGGGVDEKLFF

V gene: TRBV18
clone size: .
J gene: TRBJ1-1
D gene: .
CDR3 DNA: TGTGCCAGCTCACCAAACGCCGTGACAACTCGGAGCACTGAAGCTTTCTTT
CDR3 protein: CASSPNAVTTRSTEAFF

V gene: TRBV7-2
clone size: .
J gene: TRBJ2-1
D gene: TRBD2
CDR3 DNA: TGTGCCAGCGGGCCAGTCTGGGGGGGGGCCTACAATGAGCAGTTCTTC
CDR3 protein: CASGPVWGGAYNEQFF